Listed here are 32 T cell receptor beta chains from one sample, sequenced in a study of blood T cell repertoires in COVID-19. Profiled with immunoSEQ multiplex PCR; TCRdb holds only in-frame clones, not every one. This sample has 250,000 to 300,000 clones; less than 90% occur once, and the top ten carry approximately 14%. Sequenced input: peripheral blood. All receptors come from a woman in her 70s with COVID-19, enrolled during active disease.

The chain combines TRBV7-2 with TRBJ2-7, with 9 bases matching TRBD2. Germline CDR1 and CDR2: SGHTA and FQGNSA. J was trimmed by 3 bases and V by 1 base; bases with no gene match: 4. The CDR3 runs 15 residues. The CDR3 is CASSLGASGDYEQYF. In DNA form, the CDR3 reads TGTGCCAGCAGCTTAGGGGCTAGCGGGGACTACGAGCAGTACTTC.

V usage is TRBV2 and J usage is TRBJ2-3, with D perhaps TRBD2 (6 bases). The CDR3 runs to 14 residues. V was pared by 7 bases and J by 1 base, with 12 bases between. The germline V gene encodes CDR1 SNHLY and CDR2 FYNNEI. As DNA, the CDR3 is TGTGCCAGCAAGGCTAGCGTAGGCACAGATACGCAGTATTTT. Encoded protein: CASKASVGTDTQYF.

Only a few counts were recorded for this clone. The CDR3 loop reads CASSQEAVKALHF. CDR3 bases: TGTGCCAGCAGCCAAGAAGCGGTCAAGGCCCTCCACTTT. The chain employs TRBV3-1 (or the pseudogene TRBV3-2) and TRBJ1-6; D is uncertain. CDR3 length: 13 residues. Germline V CDR1 and CDR2: LGHDT, YNNKEL (reference sequence). V lost 0 bases and J lost 14, with 11 bases in between.

CDR3 nucleotides: TGTGCCAGCAGTTCTTTTAGCGGGGTGTCCTACAATGAGCAGTTCTTC. Residues: CASSSFSGVSYNEQFF. The J gene is TRBJ2-1, the V gene TRBV28; 8 nucleotides match TRBD2. Germline CDR1 MDHEN, CDR2 SYDVKM. CDR3 length: 16 amino acids. Unmatched junction bases numbered 6, after V lost 4 bases and J lost 1 base.

This chain uses TRBV12-3 or TRBV12-4 with TRBJ1-5; TRBD1 might be the D (6 bases). The CDR3 sequence is 13 residues long. V was pared by 8 bases and J by 4 bases, with 12 bases between. The CDR3 here is CASRPGHNQPQHF. Written as DNA, the CDR3 is TGTGCCAGCCGTCCGGGACATAATCAGCCCCAGCATTTT.

Remarks on this clone: This CDR3 is also generated by other DNA sequences in the sample. V is TRBV9 and J is TRBJ2-3; 10 bases align to TRBD2. The CDR3 is 16 amino acids. The V and J ends lost 0 bases and 0 bases, in that order; junction bases with no gene match: 1. Germline CDR1 and CDR2: SGDLS and YYNGEE. CDR3 amino acids: CASSVASGGSTDTQYF. CDR3 in DNA: TGTGCCAGCAGCGTAGCTAGCGGGGGTAGCACAGATACGCAGTATTTT.

In DNA, the CDR3 is TGTGCCAGCAGGCCCGCGGGGGCCTCAGATACGCAGTATTTT. Residues: CASRPAGASDTQYF. J is TRBJ2-3 and V is TRBV6-5, with D possibly matching TRBD2 (7 bases). The CDR3 runs 14 residues. Per the germline V gene, CDR1 is MNHEY and CDR2 is SVGAGI. Trimming left V 6 bases short and J 4 bases short, with 14 bases between.

This chain links TRBV3-1 (or the pseudogene TRBV3-2) with TRBJ1-2, with D tentatively TRBD1 (5 bases). Germline CDR1 LGHDT, CDR2 YNNKEL (reference sequence). This CDR3 region has 15 residues. The V gene lost 1 base and the J gene lost 4 bases, with 13 bases spanning the gap. CDR3 nucleotides: TGTGCCAGCAGCCAAGGTAGGACACTGAGCTATGGCTACACCTTC. The encoded protein is CASSQGRTLSYGYTF.

V is TRBV6-5 and J is TRBJ1-2, with 8 bases lining up with TRBD1. There are 13 residues in the CDR3. J was trimmed by 6 bases and V by 6 bases; bases with no gene match: 6. Germline CDR1 is MNHEY and CDR2 is SVGAGI. The CDR3 sequence is CASSLGQANGYTF. In DNA, the CDR3 is TGTGCCAGCAGCCTGGGACAGGCGAATGGCTACACCTTC.

The chain links TRBV6-1 to TRBJ1-2; D unclear. CDR1 MNHNS and CDR2 SASEGT come from the germline V gene. The CDR3 has 12 residues. Trimming removed 1 base from V and 4 bases from J, with 4 bases in between. CDR3 amino acids: CASSEVGYGYTF. The CDR3 region has the DNA TGTGCCAGCAGTGAAGTCGGCTATGGCTACACCTTC.

This sequence joins TRBV13 and TRBJ2-1; D is possibly TRBD2 (8 bases). The CDR3 totals 18 residues. The ends were cut back, 1 base at V and 3 bases at J, with 19 bases in the middle. From germline, CDR1 is PRHDT and CDR2 FYEKMQ (reference sequence). The CDR3 protein is CASSLAGTAGEVYNEQFF. The CDR3 DNA sequence: TGTGCCAGCAGCTTAGCGGGGACAGCGGGGGAGGTCTACAATGAGCAGTTCTTC.

In nucleotides, the CDR3 is TGTGCCAGCAGTGATCTAGCGGGGTCTCTCCCAGATACGCAGTATTTT. Protein: CASSDLAGSLPDTQYF. The chain links TRBV6-4 to TRBJ2-3, with 9 bases identical to TRBD2. Germline V gene sequence: CDR1 MRHNA, CDR2 SNTAGT. This CDR3 spans 16 amino acids. The ends lost 3 bases at V and 4 bases at J; junction bases unmatched: 8.

V usage is TRBV24-1 and J usage is TRBJ1-5, with a tentative D call TRBD1 (5 bases). Germline values: CDR1 KGHDR, CDR2 SFDVKD. The CDR3 sequence is 15 residues long. Trimming shortened V by 4 bases and J by 2 bases, and 11 bases separated the two germline ends. The CDR3 protein is CATSDIGGGNQPQHF. The CDR3 region has the DNA TGTGCCACCAGTGACATTGGGGGGGGCAATCAGCCCCAGCATTTT.

This rearrangement joins TRBV7-2 to TRBJ2-5; 8 positions match TRBD2. The junction had 10 bases not matched to a gene; V was cut back by 2 bases and J by 5 bases. The length of the CDR3 is 16 residues. Germline CDR1 reads SGHTA; CDR2 reads FQGNSA. The CDR3 coding sequence is TGTGCCAGCAGCTTAAATCACGGACTAGCCCCGGAGACCCAGTACTTC. This translates into CASSLNHGLAPETQYF.

CDR3: CSARGRDRHYF. Written as DNA, the CDR3 is TGCAGTGCTAGGGGGCGGGACAGGCATTACTTC. The V gene is TRBV20-1, the J gene TRBJ2-7; 8 nucleotides align to TRBD1. The CDR3 spans 11 residues. Germline CDR1 reads DFQATT; CDR2 reads SNEGSKA (reference sequence). Trimming at V came to 3 bases and at J to 13 bases, leaving 8 bases not matched to a gene.

The chain carries TRBV5-4 and TRBJ2-7; TRBD1 matches 9 bases. Trimming took 1 base from V and 3 from J; bases not matched to a gene: 8. In germline, CDR1 is SGHNT, CDR2 YYREEE (reference sequence). This CDR3 is built from 16 residues. Here the CDR3 reads CASSLIGQGRDYEQYF. The CDR3 DNA sequence: TGTGCCAGCAGCTTGATTGGACAGGGGCGCGACTACGAGCAGTACTTC. The whole variable domain, filled in from reference TRBV5-4 and TRBJ2-7, reads ETGVTQSPTHLIKTRGQQVTLRCSSQSGHNTVSWYQQALGQGPQFIFQYYREEENGRGNFPPRFSGLQFPNYSSELNVNALELDDSALYLCASSLIGQGRDYEQYFGPGTRLTVT.

This chain connects TRBV3-1 (or the pseudogene TRBV3-2) to TRBJ2-7; no definite D call. Between the trimmed V and J ends, which lost 4 bases and 1 base, there was a span of 5 bases. CDR3 size: 12 residues. Germline CDR1 and CDR2: LGHDT and YNNKEL (reference sequence). CDR3 loop: CASSRVSYEQYF. CDR3 coding DNA: TGTGCCAGCAGCCGCGTATCCTACGAGCAGTACTTC.

The V call is TRBV23-1, the J call TRBJ2-5, with 8 bases lining up with TRBD2. TRBV23-1 is filed as an ORF, its function uncertain. V lost 3 bases to trimming and J lost 2 bases; unmatched junction nucleotides: 5. CDR3 length: 15 amino acids. CDR3 sequence: CASSHPGTRQETQYF. In DNA, the CDR3 is TGCGCCAGCAGTCACCCCGGGACTAGGCAAGAGACCCAGTACTTC.

On this clone: Relative to the germline gene, one junction end is altered; a read error may explain this. The gene calls are TRBV24-1 and TRBJ2-1; 9 nucleotides line up with TRBD2. This CDR3 spans 14 amino acids. The V gene's germline CDR1 is KGHDR and CDR2 SFDVKD. DNA of the CDR3: TGCCAAGGAGCGGGGGGAGTAAAGGGGCTGGAGCAGTTCTTC. This sequence encodes CQGAGGVKGLEQFF.

The chain carries TRBV2 and TRBJ1-6; D unresolved. V was trimmed by 3 bases and J by 6 bases, leaving 12 bases between them. The V gene's germline CDR1 is SNHLY and CDR2 FYNNEI. The CDR3 contains 15 residues. This CDR3 is CASSERASFNSPLHF. In nucleotides, the CDR3 is TGTGCCAGCAGTGAGCGGGCCAGTTTTAATTCACCCCTCCACTTT.

This clone was seen only a few times. V is TRBV27 and J is TRBJ2-1; 13 nucleotides line up with TRBD2. The CDR3 sequence is 16 residues long. V trimming: 5 bases; J trimming: 7 bases; junction bases outside the gene matches: 8. Germline CDR1 and CDR2: MNHEY and SMNVEV (reference sequence). The CDR3 bases are TGTGCCAGCAGTATACTACTAGCGGGGGGGCCAAATGAGCAGTTCTTC. Its protein product is CASSILLAGGPNEQFF.

The V gene is TRBV10-2, the J gene TRBJ1-1, with 7 bases lining up with TRBD1. Germline loops: CDR1 WSHSY, CDR2 SAAADI. V dropped 5 bases and J dropped 3; count of bases not matched to a gene: 3. This CDR3 has 13 residues. CDR3 sequence (DNA): TGCGCCAGCAGTTACAGGGGAGACACTGAAGCTTTCTTT. It yields the protein CASSYRGDTEAFF.

CDR3 DNA: TGTGCCAGCAAAGGGACAGGGGAGAAGGAGCAGTACTTC. It is translated as CASKGTGEKEQYF. This chain uses TRBV6-5 with TRBJ2-7; TRBD1 matches at 10 bases. This CDR3 region has 13 residues. V dropped 7 bases and J dropped 7; count of bases not matched to a gene: 7. Germline CDR1 and CDR2: MNHEY and SVGAGI.

The rearrangement joins TRBV6-5 to TRBJ1-2; 7 nucleotides align to TRBD1. The germline gives CDR1 MNHEY, CDR2 SVGAGI. J was trimmed by 2 bases and V by 4 bases; bases with no gene match: 7. The CDR3 has 15 residues. CDR3 sequence reads: CASSSTRTGNYGYTF. The CDR3 bases are TGTGCCAGCAGTTCAACGCGGACAGGCAACTATGGCTACACCTTC.

The chain has TRBV24-1 and TRBJ1-2; D unclear. The length of the CDR3 is 13 residues. CDR1 and CDR2 (germline): KGHDR, SFDVKD. V was pared by 5 bases and J by 4 bases, with 10 bases between. The CDR3 sequence is CATSASSFYGYTF. The CDR3 DNA sequence: TGTGCCACCAGTGCATCAAGCTTCTATGGCTACACCTTC.

This chain links TRBV6-2 or TRBV6-3 with TRBJ2-2; a weak D match, TRBD1 (6 bases). Trimming cost V 6 bases and J 1 base, with 15 bases left between them. CDR1 is MNHEY, CDR2 SVGEGT, per germline. The CDR3 totals 16 residues. CDR3 nucleotide sequence: TGTGCCAGCAGCCAAACCAGACAGGAGAACACCGGGGAGCTGTTTTTT. Protein: CASSQTRQENTGELFF.

The CDR3 reads CATSRASGNQPQHF. CDR3 in DNA: TGTGCCACCAGCAGAGCTAGTGGGAATCAGCCCCAGCATTTT. The chain combines TRBV15 with TRBJ1-5; D call uncertain. The germline CDR1 and CDR2 sequences are LNHNV and YYDKDF (reference sequence). The V gene lost 1 base and the J gene lost 4 bases, with 8 bases spanning the gap. This CDR3 region has 14 residues.

The V and J genes are TRBV5-1 and TRBJ1-1; perhaps TRBD1 as D (6 bases). The CDR3 runs 15 residues. The V end lost 4 bases, the J end lost 1 base, and 14 bases lay between the germline ends. Germline V gene sequence: CDR1 SGHRS, CDR2 YFSETQ. The CDR3 loop reads CASSIRTAPNTEAFF. In nucleotides, the CDR3 is TGCGCCAGCAGCATCCGGACAGCCCCGAACACTGAAGCTTTCTTT.

The chain couples TRBV24-1 to TRBJ1-2, with TRBD1 as a possible D gene (5 bases). V lost 7 bases to trimming and J lost 2 bases, with 16 bases between them. Germline assignment: CDR1 KGHDR and CDR2 SFDVKD. The CDR3 runs to 15 residues. The CDR3 DNA is TGTGCCACCAGCTCCGGGACTCCGGGAAACTATGGCTACACCTTC. This sequence encodes CATSSGTPGNYGYTF.

The chain has TRBV6-5 and TRBJ1-2, with D uncertain. The CDR3 sequence is 13 residues long. Germline loops: CDR1 MNHEY, CDR2 SVGAGI. The germline V and J ends were trimmed by 11 bases and 4 bases, with 17 bases remaining between them. The CDR3 loop is CAAGNDPIYGYTF. CDR3 nucleotides: TGTGCCGCAGGAAACGACCCTATCTATGGCTACACCTTC.

This clone was recorded only once. This chain connects TRBV3-1 (or the pseudogene TRBV3-2) to TRBJ2-1; 8 nucleotides align to TRBD2. CDR3 length: 15 residues. V trimming: 1 base; J trimming: 9 bases; junction bases outside the gene matches: 8. CDR1 is LGHDT and CDR2 is YNNKEL in the germline V gene (reference sequence). CDR3 in DNA: TGTGCCAGCAGCCAAGGCCGGACTAGCAGTATTGAGCAGTTCTTC. It is translated as CASSQGRTSSIEQFF.

On this clone itself: The identical CDR3 is also encoded by other nucleotide sequences in the sample. V usage is TRBV27 and J usage is TRBJ1-2, with TRBD1 as a possible D gene (6 bases). Germline V CDR1 and CDR2: MNHEY, SMNVEV (reference sequence). This CDR3 region has 13 residues. The V end lost 3 bases, the J end lost 2 bases, and 7 bases lay between the germline ends. The CDR3 sequence is CASSFGQNYGYTF. The CDR3 region has the DNA TGTGCCAGCAGTTTCGGACAGAACTATGGCTACACCTTC.